This record covers a single T cell receptor (beta chain). This clonotype was seen only a few times. The antigen it recognizes is unknown. Base qualities are not at hand, and no much larger clone is one base apart. The method behind the library was PCR. Sequencing relied on a NextSeq 500. Bulk TCR libraries were made following a previously described method, with the TCR primers given in Table S5. Purification of total RNA was performed with the Qiagen AllPrep DNA/RNA kit. Before analysis, reads from multiple sequencing runs of one library were combined. Per the source publication's procedure: Reads were retained only if their TCR constant sequence matched exactly, and those retained reads were trimmed to 150 nt and grouped according to their 12-nt molecular barcodes. Reads within each barcode group were sub-clustered using a 15% Levenshtein threshold, and quality-weighted consensus sequences were constructed for each RNA molecule. Non-functional sequences were discarded, and so were lower-count sequences lying one edit away from another sequence. Based on a fit of two negative binomial distributions, barcode sub-clusters having less than 20% of the maximum read count were discarded. TCRdb handled the public reads itself, with Q25 trimming in fastp and clone calling in MiXCR, and kept productive beta chains. Rows are combined by CDR3 protein, so each entry shows the most common genes and DNA. The V and J calls were determined by TCRdb, not by the authors. The table for this sample lists 85,000 to 120,000 distinct CDR3 sequences; 30% to 45% of them were counted only once. About 9.7% of the sample is taken by the ten largest.

This sample was included in a study of molecular identifiers for immune sequencing clone quantification (dated by TCRdb to the late 2010s). Some background on the complete study: For a replicate experiment, RNA from around 20,000 or 99,000 naive CD8 T cells was divided into five aliquots, of which four were sequenced. The study was a methods study using CD8 T cells to benchmark molecular-identifier clustering-based TCR repertoire sequencing (MIDCIRS) and TCR RNA copy counting.

Measured from the cysteine to the phenylalanine, the CDR3 is 15 residues long. CDR3 DNA only is kept here, 45 bases in frame from base 1. Relative to germline, V is 5 bases shorter and J is 6 bases shorter, with 16 bases between their ends. From the germline V gene, CDR1 is SGHTA and CDR2 is FQGNSA. The paper as a whole reports these results and caveats: Naive libraries contained spiked-in Jurkat TCR RNA (10 copies' worth), which is not part of the donor repertoire. Roughly 3 recovered TCR RNA copies per cell were obtained by modeling, versus roughly 10 by digital PCR, implying a capture efficiency of about 30%. The sizes of highly expanded clones could end up underestimated when identical TCR molecules share a barcode. In CMV-specific effector cells, clones with more than 20 RNA copies contained over 98% of molecules, whereas in naive cells such clones contained under 1% of molecules. A single cell's worth of spiked-in Jurkat TCR RNA was reported detectable even among 850,000 to 1,000,000 naive CD8 T cells. When barcode sub-clustering was left out, chimeric consensus sequences inflated TCR diversity, with chimeras reaching as high as 47%.

Naive CD8 T cell libraries were made from approximately 22,000 to 940,000 sorted cells using 10%, 30% or 50% of purified RNA. Naive CD8 T cells were FACS-sorted as CD8+CD4-CCR7+CD45RA+ on a BD FACSAria II into RLT Plus buffer. To test detection sensitivity, Jurkat RNA equal to ten TCR copies was added to samples of about 20,000-1,000,000 naive CD8 T cells. Enrichment of CD8 T cells was done with RosetteSep CD8+ T Cell Enrichment Cocktail plus Ficoll-Paque, and ACK red cell lysis came afterward. The chain is encoded by TRBV7-2 joined to TRBJ2-2; tentative D gene TRBD1, with 6 bases matching. The receptor was isolated from a human donor in good health. Some libraries in this study had Jurkat cell RNA spiked in. The sample taken for sequencing was naive CD8+ T cells from blood, with Jurkat cell RNA spiked in. The cell subset or site label, as the study defines it: FACS-sorted CD8+CD4-CCR7+CD45RA+ naive T cells. The encoded CDR3 is CASSPLQGRAGELFF. DNA sequence: TGTGCCAGCAGCCCCCTCCAGGGGCGGGCCGGGGAGCTGTTTTTT.